The clone carrying this T cell receptor (beta chain) appeared many times. The antigen remains unidentified. A second PCR, run for roughly 7 to 11 cycles, used a sample-barcoded 5' primer plus a J-beta primer mix. A single record per CDR3 protein comes from TCRdb applying MiXCR to the 5' RACE reads. The table has 700,000 to 850,000 distinct CDR3 sequences, 53% seen once; the top ten hold roughly 37%. This sample was taken from a study of blood T cells in healthy people across ages. Findings and limits, study-wide: A strong correlation between TCR beta diversity and naive T cell percentage was seen. Diversity was higher, and naive CD4+ cells more numerous, in long-lived donors than in aged donors.

V gave up 2 bases and J gave up 9 bases; unmatched junction bases: 11. The germline CDR1 and CDR2 sequences are SGHTS and YDEGEE. The CDR3 runs 15 residues. This TCR derives from a man at least 80 years old in good health. Sequenced input: blood. The V gene is TRBV5-8, the J gene TRBJ2-4; 7 bases fit TRBD1. The CDR3 is CASSFRTGEGGIQYF. In nucleotides, the CDR3 is TGTGCCAGCAGCTTCCGGACAGGTGAAGGCGGCATTCAGTACTTC.